The text below deals with one TCR beta chain. The antigen is not known. This CDR3 contains 15 residues. Germline CDR1 is SGHDT and CDR2 is YYEEEE. The V end lost 2 bases, the J end lost 10 bases, and 19 bases lay between the germline ends. The data belong to a study of chemoradiotherapy in HPV16-positive cancers. About the research overall: Functional T-cell assays on a couple of HPV16-positive patients' cells defined candidate HPV-specific clones and common TCR motifs. Findings and caveats of the study: In HPV16-positive patients, HPV-responsive T-cell expansion tracked better recurrence-free survival.

Samples were taken several times over chemoradiotherapy. The repertoire was sequenced with immunoSEQ multiplex PCR; TCRdb's copy has only in-frame clones and lacks some. The sample contains about 30,000 clones, 91% of which appear only once. The sample in question was blood, obtained from a patient who underwent chemoradiotherapy. V is TRBV5-6 and J is TRBJ1-5; D unresolved. The clonotype was recovered from a human donor with HPV-associated anogenital cancer. Here the CDR3 reads CASSFSVKPSIPQHF. The CDR3 region has the DNA TGTGCCAGCAGCTTTTCCGTGAAACCCTCTATACCCCAGCATTTT.